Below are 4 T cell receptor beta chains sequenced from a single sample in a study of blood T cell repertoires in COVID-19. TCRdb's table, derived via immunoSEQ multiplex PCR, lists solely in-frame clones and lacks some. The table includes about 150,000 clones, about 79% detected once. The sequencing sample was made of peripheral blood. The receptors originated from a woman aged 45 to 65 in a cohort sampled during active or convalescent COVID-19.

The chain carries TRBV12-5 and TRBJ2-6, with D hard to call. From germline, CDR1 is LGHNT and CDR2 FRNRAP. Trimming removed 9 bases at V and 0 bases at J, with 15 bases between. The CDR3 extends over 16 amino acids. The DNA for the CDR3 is TGTGCTAGCGCCTTTGTGCGTCGCTCTGGGGCCAACGTCCTGACTTTC. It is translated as CASAFVRRSGANVLTF.

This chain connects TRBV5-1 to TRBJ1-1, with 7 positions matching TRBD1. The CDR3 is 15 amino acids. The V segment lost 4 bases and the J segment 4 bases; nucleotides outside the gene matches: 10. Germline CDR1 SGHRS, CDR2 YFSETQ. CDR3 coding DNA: TGCGCCAGCAGCCCACTGGCAGGGGGAGGCACTGAAGCTTTCTTT. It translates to CASSPLAGGGTEAFF. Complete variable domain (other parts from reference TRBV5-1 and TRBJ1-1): KAGVTQTPRYLIKTRGQQVTLSCSPISGHRSVSWYQQTPGQGLQFLFEYFSETQRNKGNFPGRFSGRQFSNSRSEMNVSTLELGDSALYLCASSPLAGGGTEAFFGQGTRLTVV.

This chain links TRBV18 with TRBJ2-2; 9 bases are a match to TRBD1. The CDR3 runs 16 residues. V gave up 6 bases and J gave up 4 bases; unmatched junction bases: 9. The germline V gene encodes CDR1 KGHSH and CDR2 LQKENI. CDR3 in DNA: TGTGCCAGCTCTCCGAACAGGGGGCAGGGCACCGGGGAGCTGTTTTTT. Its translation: CASSPNRGQGTGELFF.

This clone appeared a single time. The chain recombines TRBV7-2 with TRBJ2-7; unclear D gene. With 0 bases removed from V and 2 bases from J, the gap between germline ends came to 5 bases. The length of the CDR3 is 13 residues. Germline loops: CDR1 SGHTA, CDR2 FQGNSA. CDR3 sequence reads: CASSLANPYEQYF. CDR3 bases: TGTGCCAGCAGCTTAGCCAATCCCTACGAGCAGTACTTC.